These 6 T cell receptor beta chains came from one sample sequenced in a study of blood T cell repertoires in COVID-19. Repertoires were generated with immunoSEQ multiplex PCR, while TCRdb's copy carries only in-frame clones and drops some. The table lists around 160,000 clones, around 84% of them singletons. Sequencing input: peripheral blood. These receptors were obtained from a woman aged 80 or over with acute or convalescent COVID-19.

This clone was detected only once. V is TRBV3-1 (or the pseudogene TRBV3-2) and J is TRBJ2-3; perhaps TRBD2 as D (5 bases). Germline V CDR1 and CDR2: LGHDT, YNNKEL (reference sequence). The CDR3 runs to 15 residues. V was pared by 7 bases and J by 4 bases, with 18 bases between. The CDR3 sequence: CASTKDISSADTQYF. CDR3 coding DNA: TGTGCCAGCACTAAGGATATTAGTAGCGCAGATACGCAGTATTTT.

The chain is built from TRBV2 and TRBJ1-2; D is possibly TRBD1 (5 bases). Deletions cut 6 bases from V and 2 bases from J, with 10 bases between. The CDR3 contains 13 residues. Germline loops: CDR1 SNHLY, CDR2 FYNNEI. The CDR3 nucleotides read TGTGCCAGCAGCACAGGTACCAACTATGGCTACACCTTC. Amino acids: CASSTGTNYGYTF.

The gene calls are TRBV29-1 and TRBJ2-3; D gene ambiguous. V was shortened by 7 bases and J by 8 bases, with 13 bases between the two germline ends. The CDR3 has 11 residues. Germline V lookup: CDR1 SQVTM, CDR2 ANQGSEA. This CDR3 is CSGDFIGTQYF. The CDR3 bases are TGCAGCGGAGATTTTATTGGTACGCAGTATTTT.

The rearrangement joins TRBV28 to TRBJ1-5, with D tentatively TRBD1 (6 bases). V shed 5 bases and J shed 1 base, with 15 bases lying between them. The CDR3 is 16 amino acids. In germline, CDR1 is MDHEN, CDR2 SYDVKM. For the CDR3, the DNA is TGTGCCAGCAGTATGGGTGGGGGGGGCAGCAATCAGCCCCAGCATTTT. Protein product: CASSMGGGGSNQPQHF.

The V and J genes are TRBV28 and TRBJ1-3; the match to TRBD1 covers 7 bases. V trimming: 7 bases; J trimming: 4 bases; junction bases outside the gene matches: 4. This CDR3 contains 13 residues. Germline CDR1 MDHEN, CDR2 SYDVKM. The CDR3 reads CASTRGQGNTIYF. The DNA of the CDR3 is TGTGCCAGCACTAGGGGACAGGGAAACACCATATATTTT.

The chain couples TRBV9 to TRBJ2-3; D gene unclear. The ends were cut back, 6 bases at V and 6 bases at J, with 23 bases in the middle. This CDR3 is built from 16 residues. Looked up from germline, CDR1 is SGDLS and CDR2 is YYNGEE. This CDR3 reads CASTPGSLNPGDTQYF. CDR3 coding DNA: TGTGCCAGCACCCCTGGTAGCCTCAACCCTGGGGATACGCAGTATTTT. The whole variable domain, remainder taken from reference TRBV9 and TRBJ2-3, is DSGVTQTPKHLITATGQRVTLRCSPRSGDLSVYWYQQSLDQGLQFLIQYYNGEERAKGNILERFSAQQFPDLHSELNLSSLELGDSALYFCASTPGSLNPGDTQYFGPGTRLTVL.